What follows are 14 T cell receptor beta chains derived from one specimen sequenced in a study of Ad26.COV2.S vaccination and SARS-CoV-2 variants. Stated treatment: some 20 received Ad26.COV2.S at low or high dose, single or two shots; 5 received placebo; per-sample allocation not given. Samples came from day 63 after the first vaccine or placebo injection. Generated by immunoSEQ multiplex PCR, the TCRdb table keeps only in-frame clones and is missing some. The sample contains roughly 270,000 clones, around 87% of which appear only once. Sequencing used peripheral blood, obtained in a trial of Ad26.COV2.S vaccine versus placebo. The receptors shown here come from a person between 18 and 65 years old who received the Ad26.COV2.S COVID-19 vaccine or a placebo.

The rearrangement links TRBV27 to TRBJ2-3; TRBD1 aligns across 9 bases. This CDR3 spans 15 amino acids. The J segment lost 1 base and the V segment lost 7 bases, leaving 6 bases of the junction unmatched. Germline lookup yields CDR1 MNHEY and CDR2 SMNVEV (reference sequence). In nucleotides, the CDR3 is TGTGCCAGCAAACCTAACAGGGGGCGCACAGATACGCAGTATTTT. Its translation: CASKPNRGRTDTQYF.

This chain joins TRBV3-1 (or the pseudogene TRBV3-2) and TRBJ1-2; no definite D call. The CDR3 has 15 residues. V dropped 1 base and J dropped 2 bases, with 11 bases sitting between them. Germline V gene lookup returns CDR1 LGHDT and CDR2 YNNKEL (reference sequence). The CDR3 DNA sequence: TGTGCCAGCAGCCAAGGGGCCCTGGAAAACTATGGCTACACCTTC. It codes for CASSQGALENYGYTF.

The rearrangement joins TRBV7-9 to TRBJ1-1, with TRBD1 as a possible D gene (6 bases). Germline CDR1 reads SEHNR; CDR2 reads FQNEAQ (reference sequence). The CDR3 contains 15 residues. Trimming cost V 7 bases and J 4 bases, with 19 bases left between them. CDR3 region: CASTPGSGVGTEAFF. CDR3 coding DNA: TGTGCCAGCACCCCGGGGTCAGGGGTTGGCACTGAAGCTTTCTTT.

The chain joins TRBV6-6 to TRBJ1-5; D not resolved. V dropped 0 bases and J dropped 1 base, with 7 bases sitting between them. The CDR3 runs 15 residues. Germline V CDR1 and CDR2: MNHNY, SVGAGI (reference sequence). The CDR3 nucleotides read TGTGCCAGCAGTTACTCAGGGCAGAGCAATCAGCCCCAGCATTTT. Amino acids: CASSYSGQSNQPQHF.

This clone was seen a handful of times. The rearrangement uses TRBV5-4 and TRBJ2-3; maybe TRBD2 (6 bases). CDR3 length: 15 residues. Germline CDR1 reads SGHNT; CDR2 reads YYREEE (reference sequence). V was trimmed by 0 bases and J by 1 base, leaving 9 bases between them. CDR3: CASSLGRGGTDTQYF. For the CDR3, the DNA is TGTGCCAGCAGCTTGGGGCGCGGGGGCACAGATACGCAGTATTTT.

J is TRBJ1-1 and V is TRBV5-4, with D maybe TRBD1 (5 bases). The ends were cut back, 4 bases at V and 0 bases at J, with 10 bases in the middle. The CDR3 runs 14 residues. Germline CDR1 SGHNT, CDR2 YYREEE (reference sequence). The DNA for the CDR3 is TGTGCCAGCAGCACGGGACGGATGAACACTGAAGCTTTCTTT. This gives the protein CASSTGRMNTEAFF.

This sequence joins TRBV30 and TRBJ1-5; D ambiguous. The length of the CDR3 is 15 residues. Germline lookup yields CDR1 GTSNPN and CDR2 SVGIG (reference sequence). V was clipped by 2 bases and J by 2 bases, with 13 bases between them. CDR3 bases: TGTGCCTGGAGTTTTACGGGTGGCGGCAATCAGCCCCAGCATTTT. This translates into CAWSFTGGGNQPQHF.

This chain uses TRBV13 with TRBJ2-3; unclear D gene. Germline assignment: CDR1 PRHDT and CDR2 FYEKMQ (reference sequence). The CDR3 contains 16 residues. V was shortened by 3 bases and J by 1 base, with 14 bases between the two germline ends. The CDR3 DNA reads TGTGCCAGCAGCTTTTCCGCCCCACGGGGCACAGATACGCAGTATTTT. Amino acids: CASSFSAPRGTDTQYF.

This clone was seen just once. The genes are TRBV3-1 (or the pseudogene TRBV3-2) and TRBJ1-1; TRBD1 might be the D (5 bases). From germline, CDR1 is LGHDT and CDR2 YNNKEL (reference sequence). The V and J ends lost 2 bases and 4 bases respectively, with 11 bases between them. The CDR3 spans 14 residues. CDR3 coding DNA: TGTGCCAGCAGCCAAATACGAGGGGCCACTGAAGCTTTCTTT. Encoded protein: CASSQIRGATEAFF.

The chain uses TRBV19 and TRBJ2-7, with D hard to call. Germline CDR1 is LNHDA and CDR2 is SQIVND (reference sequence). The V end was cut by 7 bases, the J end by 3 bases, with 16 bases between. The CDR3 spans 14 residues. The CDR3 DNA sequence: TGTGCCAGTACCGCGGACCCGGTGGGCTACGAGCAGTACTTC. This sequence encodes CASTADPVGYEQYF.

The J gene is TRBJ2-7, the V gene TRBV7-9; D remains ambiguous. The germline V and J ends were trimmed by 3 bases and 5 bases, with 5 bases remaining between them. CDR1 is SEHNR and CDR2 is FQNEAQ in the germline V gene (reference sequence). The CDR3 consists of 11 residues. The CDR3 spells CASSFKDEQYF. As DNA, the CDR3 is TGTGCCAGCAGCTTTAAGGACGAGCAGTACTTC.

V gene TRBV21-1 combines with J gene TRBJ2-6; the DNA was not compared with TRBD2, the D call given in the table. TRBV21-1 is a pseudogene segment. This CDR3 is built from 21 residues. CDR3 sequence: CASSKARDSGGSSSGANVLTF. The DNA of the CDR3 is TGTGCCAGCAGCAAAGCGCGGGATAGCGGGGGTTCAAGCTCTGGGGCCAACGTCCTGACTTTC.

The J gene is TRBJ2-7, the V gene TRBV13; D might be TRBD2 (5 bases). V lost 0 bases, J lost 7 bases, and 13 bases lay in between. CDR1 PRHDT and CDR2 FYEKMQ come from the germline V gene (reference sequence). The CDR3 has 14 residues. The CDR3 here is CASSLGGNAREQYF. The CDR3 DNA sequence: TGTGCCAGCAGCTTAGGCGGGAATGCGAGAGAGCAGTACTTC.

This clone was seen only once. The chain joins TRBV4-2 to TRBJ2-3, with TRBD2 matching 12 bases. After removal of 3 bases from V and 5 bases from J, the junction contained 12 bases not matched to a gene. This CDR3 spans 18 amino acids. CDR1 LGHNA and CDR2 YNFKEQ come from the germline V gene. The CDR3, as DNA: TGTGCCAGCAGCCAGGGACTAGCGGGCCGGAAACTAAAAGATACGCAGTATTTT. Protein sequence: CASSQGLAGRKLKDTQYF.